This TCR beta chain was retrieved from a study of T cells in tumors after PD-1 blockade. The wider study: Patients had no prior checkpoint blockade, systemic immunosuppressants, or anti-cancer therapy within 4 weeks. Study findings and constraints: Peripheral recruitment is suggested, as some novel exhausted tumor clones were in pre-treatment blood.

Tumor or blood genomic DNA was sequenced, with inputs of roughly 616 ng to 6,004 ng. Produced via immunoSEQ multiplex PCR; TCRdb's table is partial and in-frame only. The table has roughly 12,000 clones, over 55% seen once. Worth noting for this clone: The antigen remains undetermined.

This receptor was identified in a human donor with basal cell carcinoma. Specimen: tumor tissue, collected before anti-PD-1 treatment.

Here the CDR3 DNA reads TGCGCCAGCAGCCAAGATAGGCAGGGTCAGCCAGATACGCAGTATTTT. Its protein product is CASSQDRQGQPDTQYF. The genes are TRBV4-3 and TRBJ2-3; TRBD1 might be the D (5 bases). The length of the CDR3 is 16 residues. From germline, CDR1 is LGHNA and CDR2 YSLEER. V lost 0 bases and J 4 bases, leaving 14 bases between the germline ends.